This TCR beta chain stems from a study of early T cells in non-severe SARS-CoV-2 infection. J gave up 2 bases and V 3 bases, and 11 bases lay outside the gene matches. Germline loops: CDR1 DFQATT, CDR2 SNEGSKA (reference sequence). The CDR3 contains 17 residues. In this sample, this clonotype turned up many times. TCRdb redid the calling of the 5' RACE reads with MiXCR, one entry per CDR3 protein. The sample has some 46,000 distinct CDR3 sequences; roughly 6.2% are singletons. Sequenced sample: whole blood. This sequence was found in an adult who was a healthcare worker with PCR-confirmed SARS-CoV-2 infection or an uninfected control (not recorded which). This chain joins TRBV20-1 and TRBJ2-5; 11 nucleotides align to TRBD2. CDR3 amino acids: CSASGDLAGGRQETQYF. The CDR3 nucleotides read TGCAGTGCTAGTGGGGATCTAGCGGGGGGTCGGCAAGAGACCCAGTACTTC.